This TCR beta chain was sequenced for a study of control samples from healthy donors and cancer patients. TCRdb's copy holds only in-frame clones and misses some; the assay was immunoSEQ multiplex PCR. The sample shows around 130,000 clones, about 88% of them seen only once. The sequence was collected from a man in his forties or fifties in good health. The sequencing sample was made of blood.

CDR3 in amino acids: CASSYPTGNYNEQFF. The CDR3 DNA follows: TGTGCCAGCAGTTACCCGACGGGTAACTACAATGAGCAGTTCTTC. V and J are TRBV6-2 or TRBV6-3 and TRBJ2-1, with D uncertain. V lost 2 bases and J lost 3, with 11 bases in between. Per the germline V gene, CDR1 is MNHEY and CDR2 is SVGEGT. The length of the CDR3 is 15 residues.